A single sample gave rise to the 13 T cell receptor beta chains below, sequenced in a study of T cell responses to AZD1222 COVID-19 vaccine. The repertoire was sequenced with immunoSEQ multiplex PCR; TCRdb's copy has only in-frame clones and lacks some. The table lists more than 110,000 clones, roughly 90% of them singletons. The starting material was peripheral blood, obtained on day 0 of AZD1222 vaccination. Source of these receptors: an adult in good health.

The chain links TRBV5-1 to TRBJ2-3, with TRBD1 matching 11 bases. V dropped 2 bases and J dropped 2; count of bases not matched to a gene: 7. This CDR3 has 17 residues. The germline gives CDR1 SGHRS, CDR2 YFSETQ. The CDR3 coding sequence is TGCGCCAGCAGCTTTCTAAGGGGACAGGGGGTCACAGATACGCAGTATTTT. It encodes CASSFLRGQGVTDTQYF.

This clone is a singleton in its sample. This chain uses TRBV11-2 with TRBJ2-7; TRBD2 might be the D (5 bases). This CDR3 contains 12 residues. Trimming took 6 bases from V and 6 from J, leaving 12 bases between them. Germline CDR1 is SGHAT and CDR2 is FQNNGV. CDR3 DNA: TGTGCCAGCAGAACACTAGGCCTCGAGCAGTACTTC. Translating it yields CASRTLGLEQYF. The variable domain in full, with the rest retrieved from reference TRBV11-2 and TRBJ2-7, is EAGVAQSPRYKIIEKRQSVAFWCNPISGHATLYWYQQILGQGPKLLIQFQNNGVVDDSQLPKDRFSAERLKGVDSTLKIQPAKLEDSAVYLCASRTLGLEQYFGPGTRLTVT.

In this sample, this clone turned up once. The chain uses TRBV19 and TRBJ2-1; 7 bases fit TRBD2. The germline CDR1 and CDR2 sequences are LNHDA and SQIVND (reference sequence). V was clipped by 0 bases and J by 5 bases; unmatched bases: 16. The CDR3 consists of 19 residues. The CDR3 sequence: CASSIDLGYGGSVHNEQFF. In DNA, the CDR3 is TGTGCCAGTAGTATAGATCTAGGGTACGGCGGGAGTGTCCACAATGAGCAGTTCTTC.

The chain links TRBV7-8 to TRBJ1-2; the D gene is possibly TRBD1 (6 bases). The CDR3 extends over 12 amino acids. CDR1 is SGHVS and CDR2 is FQNEAQ in the germline V gene. V was cut by 5 bases and J by 5 bases, with 9 bases left in between. CDR3 protein: CASSPTGYGYTF. The CDR3 DNA reads as TGTGCCAGCAGCCCGACAGGATATGGCTACACCTTC.

V and J are TRBV18 and TRBJ1-5; 9 positions match TRBD1. V gave up 4 bases and J gave up 5 bases; unmatched junction bases: 6. Germline CDR1 and CDR2: KGHSH and LQKENI. The length of the CDR3 is 15 residues. The CDR3: CASSLDRGKDQPQHF. The CDR3 DNA follows: TGTGCCAGCTCACTCGACAGGGGGAAGGATCAGCCCCAGCATTTT.

The chain employs TRBV5-1 and TRBJ1-5; possible D gene TRBD1, 5 bases. The CDR3 extends over 16 amino acids. In germline, CDR1 is SGHRS, CDR2 YFSETQ. Trimming took 0 bases from V and 6 from J, leaving 16 bases between them. The chain's CDR3 is CASSLAGGQGGQPQHF. The DNA of the CDR3 is TGCGCCAGCAGCTTGGCCGGCGGTCAGGGTGGTCAGCCCCAGCATTTT.

The chain links TRBV5-1 to TRBJ2-1, with D maybe TRBD1 (6 bases). In germline, CDR1 is SGHRS, CDR2 YFSETQ. Trimming took off 2 bases at V and 0 bases at J, with 15 bases between the two ends. This CDR3 contains 17 residues. CDR3 residues: CASSFREGGSSYNEQFF. For the CDR3, the DNA is TGCGCCAGCAGCTTTAGAGAAGGGGGTAGCTCCTACAATGAGCAGTTCTTC.

There are many counts of this clone. This sequence joins TRBV19 and TRBJ1-5; TRBD1 is a possible D gene (5 bases). The CDR3 spans 15 residues. CDR1 and CDR2 from the germline V gene are LNHDA and SQIVND (reference sequence). With 7 bases removed from V and 2 bases from J, the gap between germline ends came to 15 bases. CDR3: CASISGTAGNQPQHF. The CDR3 coding sequence is TGTGCCAGTATCAGCGGGACCGCTGGCAATCAGCCCCAGCATTTT.

This rearrangement joins TRBV11-2 to TRBJ2-6; TRBD2 matches at 8 bases. After removal of 3 bases from V and 0 bases from J, the junction contained 7 bases not matched to a gene. From germline, CDR1 is SGHAT and CDR2 FQNNGV. The length of the CDR3 is 18 residues. The CDR3 sequence is CASSFRLAGHSGANVLTF. CDR3 nucleotides: TGTGCCAGCAGCTTTAGGCTAGCGGGCCACTCTGGGGCCAACGTCCTGACTTTC.

The chain links TRBV7-9 to TRBJ2-5, with D unresolved. Germline V CDR1 and CDR2: SEHNR, FQNEAQ (reference sequence). V was trimmed by 3 bases and J by 4 bases, leaving 3 bases between them. This CDR3 spans 11 amino acids. The CDR3 nucleotides read TGTGCCAGCAGCTTTCGAGAGACCCAGTACTTC. Encoded protein: CASSFRETQYF.

V usage is TRBV5-1 and J usage is TRBJ2-7, with D perhaps TRBD1 or TRBD2 (5 bases each). CDR1 is SGHRS, CDR2 YFSETQ, per germline. The CDR3 extends over 13 amino acids. Trimming left V 1 base short and J 13 bases short, with 18 bases between. The DNA for the CDR3 is TGCGCCAGCAGCTTGCGAGGGGACCGGGCCGGATACTTC. Its protein product is CASSLRGDRAGYF.

The CDR3 sequence: CASSRGVSVINPPRVPEAFF. The CDR3 DNA reads TGTGCCAGCAGCCGTGGGGTATCCGTTATAAATCCCCCCAGAGTCCCTGAAGCTTTCTTT. This chain joins TRBV7-8 and TRBJ1-1, with D hard to call. V gave up 5 bases and J gave up 6 bases, with 34 bases separating them. The CDR3 has 20 residues. The germline V gene has CDR1 SGHVS and CDR2 FQNEAQ.

The chain links TRBV14 to TRBJ1-1; D not resolved. CDR3 size: 14 residues. V was cut by 1 base and J by 10 bases, with 16 bases left in between. Germline CDR1 is SGHDN and CDR2 is FVKESK. Written as DNA, the CDR3 is TGTGCCAGCAGCCAAGGGAATCCAGGAGCCGCAGCTTTCTTT. Translating it yields CASSQGNPGAAAFF.